A single count supports the clone carrying this TCR beta chain. Its matching antigen is unknown. This sample was included in a study of cytomegalovirus exposure and HLA in healthy donors. Study-wide results and caveats: Rarity characterized most TCR sequences, yet some public TCRs appeared in many donors.

The CDR3 runs 15 residues. Looked up from germline, CDR1 is SGHAT and CDR2 is FQNNGV. V trimming: 4 bases; J trimming: 6 bases; junction bases outside the gene matches: 6. Repertoires were generated with immunoSEQ multiplex PCR, while TCRdb's copy carries only in-frame clones and drops some. The data contain about 160,000 clones, around nine tenths of them seen just once; the ten biggest clones take up more than 2%. The source is a young woman in good health and CMV-seronegative. The chain employs TRBV11-2 and TRBJ1-5; TRBD1 matches 10 bases. Material for sequencing was PBMCs. CDR3 sequence reads: CASSSGQGKSQPQHF. CDR3 coding DNA: TGTGCCAGCAGCTCGGGACAGGGGAAGAGTCAGCCCCAGCATTTT.